This TCR beta chain was sequenced for a study of vaccination and CD4 T cells after COVID-19. About the study: Median time from second vaccine dose to sampling was about 70 days (14 to 241). SARS-CoV-2, HCoV-NL63, HCoV-OC43 and HCoV-229E supplied the overlapping spike peptides used to stimulate cells.

This clonotype was picked up a small number of times. Antigen specificity is unknown. From germline, CDR1 is MNHEY and CDR2 SVGEGT. Between the trimmed V and J ends, which lost 5 bases and 10 bases, there was a span of 12 bases. The CDR3 spans 12 residues. Scientists ran DNA taken from cultured CD4+ T cells through the Oncomine TCR Beta short-read assay for sequencing. TCRdb fed the PCR reads into MiXCR, producing one record per CDR3 protein. The table includes over 8,500 distinct CDR3 sequences, around 20% detected once. The sample's treatment: roughly ten-day PBMC culture with coronavirus spike peptide pools or control peptides (ViraFEST assay). TCRs were sequenced by ViraFEST after antigen-specific T cells had been expanded with peptide pools.

The material was CD4+ T cells from blood, cultured in vitro, obtained after SARS-CoV-2 vaccination. V usage is TRBV6-2 or TRBV6-3 and J usage is TRBJ2-1, with D tentatively TRBD2 (6 bases). The source of this sequence is a human donor who had recovered from COVID-19. CDR3 nucleotides: TGTGCCAGCAGTCCCGGGAGAGTAGAGCAGTTCTTC. The encoded protein is CASSPGRVEQFF.